Listed below are T cell receptor beta chains from one sample, sequenced in a study of cytomegalovirus exposure and HLA in healthy donors. TCRdb's copy holds only in-frame clones and misses some; the assay was immunoSEQ multiplex PCR. The data show some 150,000 clones, with about 80% seen just once and approximately 2.3% held by the top ten. Sample: PBMCs. The receptors shown here come from a man aged 35-49 years in good health and CMV-seronegative. Both conserved end residues are part of each CDR3. D genes are given only for firm matches. Not all rows give a size; the values are once, few, many and, for expanded clones, a class.

>TRBV6-4|TRBJ1-2|-|14|-
TGTGCCATTGGGAGGAGATTAGATGCCTATGGCTACACCTTC
CAIGRRLDAYGYTF
>TRBV18|TRBJ2-7|once|15|TRBD2
TGTGCCAGCTCCCCCGGCTGGCGGGAGGGGTACGAGCAGTACTTC
CASSPGWREGYEQYF
>TRBV7-2|TRBJ2-6|-|15|TRBD1
TGTGCCAGCAGCAGGGGACAGTTAAGTGCCAACGTCCTGACTTTC
CASSRGQLSANVLTF
>TRBV11-2|TRBJ1-1|-|12|-
TGTGCCAGCAGCCCATCCGGGACAGAAGCTTTCTTT
CASSPSGTEAFF
>TRBV7-2|TRBJ2-7|-|15|TRBD1
TGTGCCAGCACCACACTAAGGGGGCCTCCCTACGAGCAGTACTTC
CASTTLRGPPYEQYF
>TRBV27|TRBJ2-2|-|16|-
TGTGCCAGCAGTTGGGGAGGGGGACGGAACACCGGGGAGCTGTTTTTT
CASSWGGGRNTGELFF
>TRBV29-1|TRBJ2-6|-|16|-
TGCAGCGTTGGAGACAGGCTTCACTCTGGGGCCAACGTCCTGACTTTC
CSVGDRLHSGANVLTF
>TRBV7-2|TRBJ2-6|-|14|-
TGTGCCAGCAGCACTGGCGGAGGGGCCAACGGCCTGACTTTC
CASSTGGGANGLTF
>TRBV4-1|TRBJ2-4|-|15|-
TGCGCCAGCAGCCAAGAGAACAGGTTTCGGGACATTCAGTACTTC
CASSQENRFRDIQYF
>TRBV28|TRBJ2-7|-|13|-
TGTGCCGGGAGGCCCAGCGGCCACTACGAGCAGTACTTC
CAGRPSGHYEQYF
>TRBV10-1|TRBJ2-5|-|16|TRBD1
TGCGCCAACATTAATACCGGGACAGGGGGAGGAGAGACCCAGTACTTC
CANINTGTGGGETQYF
>TRBV11-2|TRBJ1-4|-|17|-
TGTGCCAGCAGCCAAATGACAGGTTGGGGTTTTAATGAAAAACTGTTTTTT
CASSQMTGWGFNEKLFF
>TRBV7-2|TRBJ2-2|-|19|TRBD2
TGTGCCCCCTGTGGAGGTCCCCCGGGAGGGCCACGGGACACCGGGGAGCTGTTTTTT
CAPCGGPPGGPRDTGELFF
>TRBV15|TRBJ2-6|-|16|TRBD1
TGTGCCACCGGGCCGGGACAGGGCTCTGGGGCCAACGTCCTGACTTTC
CATGPGQGSGANVLTF
>TRBV21-1|TRBJ2-7|-|14|-
TGTGCCAGCAGCACCAGACAAGAGCTGAGCGAGCAGTACTTC
CASSTRQELSEQYF
>TRBV5-8|TRBJ1-4|-|14|-
TGTGCCAGCACCCGGGGACAAACTAATGAAAAACTGTTTTTT
CASTRGQTNEKLFF
>TRBV29-1|TRBJ1-1|-|11|TRBD1
TGCAGCGTCGGACAGGAATTGGAAGCTTTCTTT
CSVGQELEAFF
>TRBV6-1|TRBJ2-7|-|14|-
TGTGCCAGCAGTGAAGTAGGGGGAACCTACGAGCAGTACTTC
CASSEVGGTYEQYF
>TRBV5-6|TRBJ2-1|-|14|-
TGTGCCAGCAGCGGGGGGGGACAGGTCAATGAGCAGTTCTTC
CASSGGGQVNEQFF
>TRBV7-9|TRBJ1-1|-|15|TRBD1
TGTGCCAGCAGCTTAGGGACAGGGGTGGGCACTGAAGCTTTCTTT
CASSLGTGVGTEAFF
>TRBV25-1|TRBJ2-7|-|14|TRBD1
TGTGCCAGCAGTGGGGTGGGACAGGGCTACGAGCAGTACTTC
CASSGVGQGYEQYF
>TRBV28|TRBJ2-7|once|14|TRBD2
TGTGCCAGCTGCTGGGGTAGCGGGAGCGGTGAGCAGTACTTC
CASCWGSGSGEQYF
>TRBV4-3|TRBJ2-7|-|13|-
TGCGCCAGCAGCCAAGAATTGTCATACGAGCAGTACTTC
CASSQELSYEQYF
>TRBV19|TRBJ2-1|-|15|TRBD1
TGTGCCAGTAGTATATCCGGACAGGGGGCTGATGAGCAGTTCTTC
CASSISGQGADEQFF
>TRBV6-4|TRBJ2-1|-|15|TRBD2
TGTGCCAGCAGCGCCGGGACTAGCTGGTCTAATGAGCAGTTCTTC
CASSAGTSWSNEQFF
>TRBV27|TRBJ2-1|-|16|-
TGTGCCAGCAGTTTTAGTGGGAGGAGCTCCTACAATGAGCAGTTCTTC
CASSFSGRSSYNEQFF
>TRBV6-5|TRBJ2-2|-|14|TRBD2
TGTGCCAGCAGACTAGCGGGAGGTACCGGGGAGCTGTTTTTT
CASRLAGGTGELFF
>TRBV29-1|TRBJ2-1|-|12|-
TGCAGCGTTGATGGGGGGGGGCATGAGCAGTTCTTC
CSVDGGGHEQFF
>TRBV5-4|TRBJ1-2|once|17|TRBD1
TGTGCCAGCAGCACCGTAACGACAGGGGCCGGTCGCTATGGCTACACCTTC
CASSTVTTGAGRYGYTF
>TRBV9|TRBJ2-1|-|12|-
TGTGCCAGCAGCGTAGCTGGGGGACAAGCCTTCTTC
CASSVAGGQAFF
>TRBV6-5|TRBJ2-1|-|15|-
TGTGCCAGCAGTTACAAGGGGCTCGGCCACAATGAGCAGTTCTTC
CASSYKGLGHNEQFF
>TRBV15|TRBJ2-1|-|13|TRBD1
TGTGCCACCAGCTCGGGACAGCACAATGAGCAGTTCTTC
CATSSGQHNEQFF
>TRBV28|TRBJ1-6|-|15|TRBD1
TGTGCCGGGACAGGGGAACGGGGTAGTAATTCACCCCTCCACTTT
CAGTGERGSNSPLHF
>TRBV4-2|TRBJ1-2|-|17|TRBD1
TGTGCCAGCAGCCCAAGACAGGGTGGGCGAGATAACTATGGCTACACCTTC
CASSPRQGGRDNYGYTF
>TRBV7-2|TRBJ2-1|-|15|TRBD2
TGTGCCAGCAGCTTAGGTGGGACCCCGGGGGGGGAGCAGTTCTTC
CASSLGGTPGGEQFF
>TRBV6-1|TRBJ1-2|-|14|-
TGTGCCAGCAGTCCTCGCAGGGTCGCCTATGGCTACACCTTC
CASSPRRVAYGYTF
>TRBV7-2|TRBJ2-2|-|17|-
TGTGCCAGCAGCTTAAGAGGCGGGGCGCAAAACACCGGGGAGCTGTTTTTT
CASSLRGGAQNTGELFF
>TRBV25-1|TRBJ2-3|-|16|TRBD1
TGTGCCAGCAGTGAATTCGAGGACAGGTTCACAGATACGCAGTATTTT
CASSEFEDRFTDTQYF
>TRBV6-6|TRBJ1-5|few|14|TRBD1
TGTGCCAGCAGTTACGGACAGGGCAATCAGCCCCAGCATTTT
CASSYGQGNQPQHF
>TRBV19|TRBJ2-7|-|13|-
TGTGCCTCCCGGGGGGCGGGAACGGACGAGCAGTACTTC
CASRGAGTDEQYF
>TRBV5-6|TRBJ2-7|-|14|TRBD1
TGTGCCAGCCAGGACAGGGTTTCAGTCTACGAGCAGTACTTC
CASQDRVSVYEQYF